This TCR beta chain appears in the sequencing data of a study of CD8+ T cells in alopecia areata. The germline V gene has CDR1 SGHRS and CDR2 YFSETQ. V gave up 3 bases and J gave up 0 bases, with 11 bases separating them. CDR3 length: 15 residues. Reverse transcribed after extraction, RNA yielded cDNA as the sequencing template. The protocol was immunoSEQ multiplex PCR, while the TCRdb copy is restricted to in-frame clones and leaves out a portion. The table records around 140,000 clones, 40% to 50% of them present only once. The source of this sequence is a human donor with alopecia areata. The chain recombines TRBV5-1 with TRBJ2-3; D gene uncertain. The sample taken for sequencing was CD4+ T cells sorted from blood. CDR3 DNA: TGCGCCAGCAGCTCCCGAACCTATAGCACAGATACGCAGTATTTT. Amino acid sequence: CASSSRTYSTDTQYF.